These 5 T cell receptor beta chains share one sample of origin, sequenced in a study of OX40 agonist ivuxolimab in advanced cancers. Receptor libraries were prepared by the immunoSEQ multiplex PCR assay. TCRdb re-hosts the immuneACCESS table, in-frame sequences only. Its copies lack some clones; in the studies checked, an unresolved V gene accounts for under half of them, and the cause for the rest is not known. For this sample there are some 25,000 clones; roughly 80% appear just once. The top ten constitute approximately 1.5% of the sample. The sequencing used CD4+ or CD8+ T cells sorted from blood, collected in a trial of the OX40 agonist ivuxolimab. These receptors all come from an adult with an advanced solid tumor such as melanoma, head and neck, liver or kidney cancer.

This chain uses TRBV18 with TRBJ2-7; 10 positions match TRBD1. CDR1 KGHSH and CDR2 LQKENI come from the germline V gene. Germline trimming cut 1 base from V and 4 bases from J; bases unmatched to any gene: 7. This CDR3 has 16 residues. DNA for the CDR3: TGTGCCAGCTCACCACAAAAGACAGGGGGCGGGTACGAGCAGTACTTC. Translated, it gives CASSPQKTGGGYEQYF.

The chain has TRBV14 and TRBJ2-2, with D perhaps TRBD2 (6 bases). Germline CDR1 is SGHDN and CDR2 is FVKESK. The CDR3 totals 15 residues. V was clipped by 4 bases and J by 1 base, with 10 bases between them. The CDR3 loop is CASSLGTWNTGELFF. The CDR3 region has the DNA TGTGCCAGCAGCCTCGGGACTTGGAACACCGGGGAGCTGTTTTTT.

The rearrangement joins TRBV28 to TRBJ1-1; TRBD1 matches 10 bases. CDR3 length: 14 amino acids. The trim removed 5 bases at V and 4 bases at J, leaving 4 bases unmatched. Per the germline V gene, CDR1 is MDHEN and CDR2 is SYDVKM. DNA for the CDR3: TGTGCCAGCAGTCAGAGGACAGGGGGCACTGAAGCTTTCTTT. It codes for CASSQRTGGTEAFF.

This chain uses TRBV7-2 with TRBJ1-5, with D perhaps TRBD1 (5 bases). This CDR3 has 15 residues. Trimming removed 2 bases at V and 4 bases at J, with 12 bases between. CDR1 is SGHTA and CDR2 is FQGNSA in the germline V gene. CDR3 sequence reads: CASSLYRTHNQPQHF. Written as DNA, the CDR3 is TGTGCCAGCAGCTTATACAGGACCCATAATCAGCCCCAGCATTTT.

This clone was detected a few times. The rearrangement uses TRBV30 and TRBJ2-2; no clear D. V lost 3 bases and J 0 bases, leaving 11 bases between the germline ends. This CDR3 spans 15 amino acids. Per the germline V gene, CDR1 is GTSNPN and CDR2 is SVGIG (reference sequence). CDR3 amino acids: CAWSVGPANTGELFF. CDR3 nucleotides: TGTGCCTGGAGCGTCGGGCCCGCGAACACCGGGGAGCTGTTTTTT.